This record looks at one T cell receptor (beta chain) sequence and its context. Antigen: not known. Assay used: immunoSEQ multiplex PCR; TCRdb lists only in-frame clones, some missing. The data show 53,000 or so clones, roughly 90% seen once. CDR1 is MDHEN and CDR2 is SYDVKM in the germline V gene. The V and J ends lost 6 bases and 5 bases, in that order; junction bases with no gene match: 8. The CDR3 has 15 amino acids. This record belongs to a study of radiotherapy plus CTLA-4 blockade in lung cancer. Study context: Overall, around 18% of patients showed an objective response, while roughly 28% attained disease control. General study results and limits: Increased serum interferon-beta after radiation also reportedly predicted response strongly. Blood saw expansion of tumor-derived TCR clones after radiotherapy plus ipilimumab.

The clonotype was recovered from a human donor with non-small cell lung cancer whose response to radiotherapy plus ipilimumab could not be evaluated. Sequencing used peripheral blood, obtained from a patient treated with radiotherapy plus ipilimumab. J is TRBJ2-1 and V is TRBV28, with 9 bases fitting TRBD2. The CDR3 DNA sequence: TGTGCCAGCAGCCCAGTTGCTAGCGGGAACAATGAGCAGTTCTTC. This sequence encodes CASSPVASGNNEQFF.